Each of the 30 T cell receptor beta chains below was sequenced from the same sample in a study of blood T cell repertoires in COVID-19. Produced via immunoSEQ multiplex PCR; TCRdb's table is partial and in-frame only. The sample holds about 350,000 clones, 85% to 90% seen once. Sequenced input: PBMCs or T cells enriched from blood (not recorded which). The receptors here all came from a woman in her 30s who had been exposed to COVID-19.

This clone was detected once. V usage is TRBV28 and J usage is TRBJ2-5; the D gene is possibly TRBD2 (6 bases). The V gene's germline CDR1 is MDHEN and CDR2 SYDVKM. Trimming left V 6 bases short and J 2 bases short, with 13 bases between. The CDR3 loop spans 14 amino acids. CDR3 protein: CASSATGAQETQYF. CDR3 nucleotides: TGTGCCAGCAGCGCAACGGGAGCTCAAGAGACCCAGTACTTC.

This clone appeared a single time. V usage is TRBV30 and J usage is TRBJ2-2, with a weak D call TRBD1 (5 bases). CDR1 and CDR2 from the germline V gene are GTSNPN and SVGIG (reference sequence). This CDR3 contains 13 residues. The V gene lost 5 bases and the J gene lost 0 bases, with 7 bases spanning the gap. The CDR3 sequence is CAWQTANTGELFF. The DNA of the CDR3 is TGTGCCTGGCAGACAGCGAACACCGGGGAGCTGTTTTTT.

CDR3 nucleotides: TGTGCCAGCAGCTTAGTCTCGTCCGGGGGATCACCCCTCCACTTT. Amino acids: CASSLVSSGGSPLHF. This chain connects TRBV7-6 to TRBJ1-6; perhaps TRBD1 as D (5 bases). Trimming removed 1 base at V and 10 bases at J, with 14 bases between. The germline V gene encodes CDR1 SGHVS and CDR2 FNYEAQ. This CDR3 has 15 amino acids.

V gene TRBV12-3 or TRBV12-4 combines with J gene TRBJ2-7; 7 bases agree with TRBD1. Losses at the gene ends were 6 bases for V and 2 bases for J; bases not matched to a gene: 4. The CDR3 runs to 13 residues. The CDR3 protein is CASRVDRAYEQYF. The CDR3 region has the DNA TGTGCCAGCAGGGTAGACAGGGCCTACGAGCAGTACTTC.

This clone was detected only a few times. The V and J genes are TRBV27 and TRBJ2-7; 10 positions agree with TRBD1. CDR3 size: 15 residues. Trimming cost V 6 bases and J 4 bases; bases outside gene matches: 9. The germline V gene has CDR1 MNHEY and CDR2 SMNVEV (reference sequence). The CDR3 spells CASRNTGTGEYEQYF. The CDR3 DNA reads TGTGCCAGCAGAAACACCGGGACAGGGGAATACGAGCAGTACTTC.

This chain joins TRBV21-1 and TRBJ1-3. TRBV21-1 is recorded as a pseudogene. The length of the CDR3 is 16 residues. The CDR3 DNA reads TGTGCCAGCAGCAATCTTCATCGAGGTTCCGGATGCACCATATATTTT. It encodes CASSNLHRGSGCTIYF.

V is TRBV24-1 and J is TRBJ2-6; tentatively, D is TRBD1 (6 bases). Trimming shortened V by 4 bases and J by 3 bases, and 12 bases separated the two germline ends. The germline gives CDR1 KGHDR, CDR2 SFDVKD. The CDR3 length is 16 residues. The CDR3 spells CATSDTGKFGANVLTF. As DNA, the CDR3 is TGTGCCACCAGTGACACAGGGAAATTTGGGGCCAACGTCCTGACTTTC.

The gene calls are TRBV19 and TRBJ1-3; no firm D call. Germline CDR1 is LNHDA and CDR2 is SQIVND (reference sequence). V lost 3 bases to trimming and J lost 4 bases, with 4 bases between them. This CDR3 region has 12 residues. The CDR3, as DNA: TGTGCCAGTAGTATCCTGGGAAACACCATATATTTT. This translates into CASSILGNTIYF.

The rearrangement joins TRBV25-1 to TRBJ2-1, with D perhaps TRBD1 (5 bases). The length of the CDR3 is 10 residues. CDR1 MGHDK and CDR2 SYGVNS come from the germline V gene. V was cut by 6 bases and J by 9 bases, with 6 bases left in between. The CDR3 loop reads CASRRGEQFF. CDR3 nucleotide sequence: TGTGCCAGCAGAAGGGGTGAGCAGTTCTTC.

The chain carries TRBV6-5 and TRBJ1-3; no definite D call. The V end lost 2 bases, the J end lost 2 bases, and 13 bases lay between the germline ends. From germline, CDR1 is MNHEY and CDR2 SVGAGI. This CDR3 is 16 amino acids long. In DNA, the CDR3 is TGTGCCAGCAGTTACGGGAGAGGAAATACTGGAAACACCATATATTTT. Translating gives CASSYGRGNTGNTIYF.

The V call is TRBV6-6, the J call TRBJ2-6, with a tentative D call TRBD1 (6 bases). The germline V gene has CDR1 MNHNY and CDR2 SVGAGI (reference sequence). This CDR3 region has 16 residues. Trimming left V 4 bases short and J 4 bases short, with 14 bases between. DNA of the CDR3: TGTGCCAGCAGTTCTTCAGGGGTATCCGGGGCCAACGTCCTGACTTTC. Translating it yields CASSSSGVSGANVLTF.

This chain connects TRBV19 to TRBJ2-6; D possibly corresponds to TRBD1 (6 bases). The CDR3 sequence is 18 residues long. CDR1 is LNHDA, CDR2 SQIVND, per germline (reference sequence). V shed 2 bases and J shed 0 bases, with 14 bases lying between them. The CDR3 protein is CASSIKGGSSSGANVLTF. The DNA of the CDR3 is TGTGCCAGTAGTATAAAAGGGGGTAGCAGCTCTGGGGCCAACGTCCTGACTTTC. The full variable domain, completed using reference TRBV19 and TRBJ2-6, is DGGITQSPKYLFRKEGQNVTLSCEQNLNHDAMYWYRQDPGQGLRLIYYSQIVNDFQKGDIAEGYSVSREKKESFPLTVTSAQKNPTAFYLCASSIKGGSSSGANVLTFGAGSRLTVL.

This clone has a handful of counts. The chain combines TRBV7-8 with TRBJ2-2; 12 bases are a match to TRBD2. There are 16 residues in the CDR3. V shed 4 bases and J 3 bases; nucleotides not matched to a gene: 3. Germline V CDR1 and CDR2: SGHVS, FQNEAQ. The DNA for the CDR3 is TGTGCCAGCAGCTGGCGACTAGCGGGAGACACCGGGGAGCTGTTTTTT. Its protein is CASSWRLAGDTGELFF.

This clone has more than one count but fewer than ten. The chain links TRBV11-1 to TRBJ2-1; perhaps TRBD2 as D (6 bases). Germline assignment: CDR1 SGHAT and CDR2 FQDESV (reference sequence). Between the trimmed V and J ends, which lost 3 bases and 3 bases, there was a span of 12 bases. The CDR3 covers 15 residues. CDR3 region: CASSFGQGGYNEQFF. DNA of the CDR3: TGTGCCAGCAGCTTCGGCCAGGGAGGCTACAATGAGCAGTTCTTC.

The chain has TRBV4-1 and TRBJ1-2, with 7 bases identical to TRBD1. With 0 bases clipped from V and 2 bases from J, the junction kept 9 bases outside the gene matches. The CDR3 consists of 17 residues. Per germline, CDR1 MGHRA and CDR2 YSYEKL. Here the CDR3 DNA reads TGCGCCAGCAGCCAAGATCCAGGCCGACAGGGCAACTATGGCTACACCTTC. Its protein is CASSQDPGRQGNYGYTF.

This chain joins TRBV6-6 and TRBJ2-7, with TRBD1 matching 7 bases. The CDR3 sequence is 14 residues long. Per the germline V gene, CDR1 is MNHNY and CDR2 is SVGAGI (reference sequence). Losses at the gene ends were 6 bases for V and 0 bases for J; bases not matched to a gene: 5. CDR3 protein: CASRGQAPSYEQYF. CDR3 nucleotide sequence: TGTGCCAGCAGAGGACAGGCGCCCTCCTACGAGCAGTACTTC.

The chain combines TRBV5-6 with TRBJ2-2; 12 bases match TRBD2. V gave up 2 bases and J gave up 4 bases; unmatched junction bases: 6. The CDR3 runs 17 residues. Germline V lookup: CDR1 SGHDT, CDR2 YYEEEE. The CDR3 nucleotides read TGTGCCAGCAGCTTTCGACTAGCGGGAGATAGCACCGGGGAGCTGTTTTTT. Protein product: CASSFRLAGDSTGELFF.

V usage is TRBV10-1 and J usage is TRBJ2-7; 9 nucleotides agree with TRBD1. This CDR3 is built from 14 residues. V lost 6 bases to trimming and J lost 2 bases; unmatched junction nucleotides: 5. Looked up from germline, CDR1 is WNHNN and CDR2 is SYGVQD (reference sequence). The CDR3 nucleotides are TGCGCCAGCAGCCCGGGACAGGGAACCTACGAGCAGTACTTC. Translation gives CASSPGQGTYEQYF.

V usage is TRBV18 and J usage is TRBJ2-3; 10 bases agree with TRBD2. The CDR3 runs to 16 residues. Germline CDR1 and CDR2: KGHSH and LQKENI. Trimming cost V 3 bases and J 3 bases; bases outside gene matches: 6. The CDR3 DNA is TGTGCCAGCTCACCTCAGCGGGAGGGAATAACAGATACGCAGTATTTT. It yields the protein CASSPQREGITDTQYF.

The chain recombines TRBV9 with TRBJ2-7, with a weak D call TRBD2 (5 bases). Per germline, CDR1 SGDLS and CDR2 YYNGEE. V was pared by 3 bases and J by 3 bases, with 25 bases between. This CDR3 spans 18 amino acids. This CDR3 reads CASSARDMAAGPGYEQYF. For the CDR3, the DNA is TGTGCCAGCAGCGCTAGAGACATGGCTGCGGGTCCCGGCTACGAGCAGTACTTC.

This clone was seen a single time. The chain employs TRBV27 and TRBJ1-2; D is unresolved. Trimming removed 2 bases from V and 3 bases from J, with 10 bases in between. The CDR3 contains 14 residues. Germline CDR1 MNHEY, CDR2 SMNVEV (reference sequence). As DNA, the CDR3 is TGTGCCAGCAGTTTAATAGGGCGGGACTATGGCTACACCTTC. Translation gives CASSLIGRDYGYTF.

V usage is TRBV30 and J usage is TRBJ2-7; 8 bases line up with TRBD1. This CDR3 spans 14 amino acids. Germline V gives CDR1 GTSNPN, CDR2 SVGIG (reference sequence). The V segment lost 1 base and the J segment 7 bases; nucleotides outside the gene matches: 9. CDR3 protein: CAWSGGQGAQEQYF. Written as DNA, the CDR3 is TGTGCCTGGAGTGGTGGGCAGGGGGCGCAAGAGCAGTACTTC.

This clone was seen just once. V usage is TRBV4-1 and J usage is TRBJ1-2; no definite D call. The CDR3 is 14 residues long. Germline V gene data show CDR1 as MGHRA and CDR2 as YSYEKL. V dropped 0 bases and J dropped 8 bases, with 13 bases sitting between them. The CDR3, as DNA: TGCGCCAGCAGCCAAGATAACGGTATTTACGGCTACACCTTC. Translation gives CASSQDNGIYGYTF.

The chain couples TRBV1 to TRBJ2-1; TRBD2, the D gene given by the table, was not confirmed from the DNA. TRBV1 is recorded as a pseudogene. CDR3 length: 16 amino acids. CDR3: CTSSQVGTSGSCEQFF. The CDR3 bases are TGCACCAGCAGCCAAGTGGGGACTAGCGGGAGTTGCGAGCAGTTCTTC.

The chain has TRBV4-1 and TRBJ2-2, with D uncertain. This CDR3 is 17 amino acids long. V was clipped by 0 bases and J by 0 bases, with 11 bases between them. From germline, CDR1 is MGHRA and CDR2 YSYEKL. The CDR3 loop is CASSQDGVTPNTGELFF. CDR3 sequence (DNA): TGCGCCAGCAGCCAAGACGGTGTCACGCCGAACACCGGGGAGCTGTTTTTT.

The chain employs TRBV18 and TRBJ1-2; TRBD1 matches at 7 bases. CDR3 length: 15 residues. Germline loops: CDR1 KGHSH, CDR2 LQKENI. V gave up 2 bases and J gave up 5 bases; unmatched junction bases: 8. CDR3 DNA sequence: TGTGCCAGCTCACCAAAGACAGGGAATGAATATGGCTACACCTTC. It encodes CASSPKTGNEYGYTF.

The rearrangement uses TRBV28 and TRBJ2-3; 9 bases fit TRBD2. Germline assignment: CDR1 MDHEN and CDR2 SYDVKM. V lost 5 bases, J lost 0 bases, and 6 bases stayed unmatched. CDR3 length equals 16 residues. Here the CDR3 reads CASSAIAGESTDTQYF. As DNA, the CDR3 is TGTGCCAGCAGTGCCATAGCGGGAGAAAGCACAGATACGCAGTATTTT.

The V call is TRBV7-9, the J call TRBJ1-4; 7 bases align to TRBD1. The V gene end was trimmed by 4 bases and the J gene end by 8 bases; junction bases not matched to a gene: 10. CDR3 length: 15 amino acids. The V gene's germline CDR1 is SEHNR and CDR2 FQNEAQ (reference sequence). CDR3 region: CASSSSTGVGEKLFF. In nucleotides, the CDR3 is TGTGCCAGCAGCTCATCAACAGGGGTCGGCGAAAAACTGTTTTTT. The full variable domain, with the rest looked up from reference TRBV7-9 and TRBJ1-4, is DTGVSQNPRHKITKRGQNVTFRCDPISEHNRLYWYRQTLGQGPEFLTYFQNEAQLEKSRLLSDRFSAERPKGSFSTLEIQRTEQGDSAMYLCASSSSTGVGEKLFFGSGTQLSVL.

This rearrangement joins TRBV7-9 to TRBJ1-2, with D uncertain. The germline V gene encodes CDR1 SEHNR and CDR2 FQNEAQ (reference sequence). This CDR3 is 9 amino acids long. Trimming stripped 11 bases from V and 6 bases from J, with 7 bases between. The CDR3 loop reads CAWENGYTF. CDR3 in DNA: TGTGCCTGGGAGAATGGCTACACCTTC.

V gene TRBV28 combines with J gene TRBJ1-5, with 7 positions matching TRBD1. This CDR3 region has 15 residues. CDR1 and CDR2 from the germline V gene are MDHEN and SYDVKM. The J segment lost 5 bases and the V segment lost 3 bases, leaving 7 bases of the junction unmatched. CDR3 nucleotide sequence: TGTGCCAGCAGTTTTGGAAAGGGGGCATATCAGCCCCAGCATTTT. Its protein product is CASSFGKGAYQPQHF.